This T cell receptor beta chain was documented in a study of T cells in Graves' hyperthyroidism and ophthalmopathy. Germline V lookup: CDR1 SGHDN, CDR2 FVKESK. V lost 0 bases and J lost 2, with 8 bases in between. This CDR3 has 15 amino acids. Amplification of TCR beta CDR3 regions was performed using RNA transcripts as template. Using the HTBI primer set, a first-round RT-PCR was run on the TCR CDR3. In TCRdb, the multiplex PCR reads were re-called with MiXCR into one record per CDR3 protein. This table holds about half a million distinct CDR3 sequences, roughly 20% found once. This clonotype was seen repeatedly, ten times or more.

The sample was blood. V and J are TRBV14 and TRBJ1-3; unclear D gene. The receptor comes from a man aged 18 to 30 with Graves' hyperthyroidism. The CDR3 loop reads CASSQEHLTGNTIYF. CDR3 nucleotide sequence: TGTGCCAGCAGCCAAGAACATCTAACTGGAAACACCATATATTTT.